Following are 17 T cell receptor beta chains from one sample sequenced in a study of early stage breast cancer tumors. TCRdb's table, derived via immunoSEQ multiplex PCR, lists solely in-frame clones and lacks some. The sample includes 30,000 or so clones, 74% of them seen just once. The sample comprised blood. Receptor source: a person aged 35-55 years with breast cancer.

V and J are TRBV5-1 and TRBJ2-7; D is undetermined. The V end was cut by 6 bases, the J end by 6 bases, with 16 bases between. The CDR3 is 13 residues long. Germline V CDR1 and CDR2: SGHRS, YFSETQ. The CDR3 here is CASNSGQFSEQYF. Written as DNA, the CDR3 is TGCGCCAGCAACTCCGGGCAGTTTAGCGAGCAGTACTTC.

CDR3 nucleotide sequence: TGCGCCAGCAGCCAAGACCTCGAAAACACCGGGGAGCTGTTTTTT. Its translation: CASSQDLENTGELFF. V and J are TRBV4-3 and TRBJ2-2; D is unclear. CDR1 is LGHNA and CDR2 is YSLEER in the germline V gene. The CDR3 totals 15 residues. V lost 0 bases, J lost 2 bases, and 7 bases lay in between.

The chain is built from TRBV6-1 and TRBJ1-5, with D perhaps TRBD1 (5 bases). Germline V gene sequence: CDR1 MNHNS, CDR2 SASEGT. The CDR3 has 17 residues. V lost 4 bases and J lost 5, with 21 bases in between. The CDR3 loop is CASSGKGLGGGDQPQHF. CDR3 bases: TGTGCCAGCAGTGGGAAGGGTCTGGGTGGGGGGGATCAGCCCCAGCATTTT.

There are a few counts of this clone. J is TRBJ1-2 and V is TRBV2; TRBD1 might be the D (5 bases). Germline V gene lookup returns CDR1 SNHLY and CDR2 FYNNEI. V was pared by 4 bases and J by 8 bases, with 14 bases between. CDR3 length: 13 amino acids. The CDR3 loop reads CASSGEQGRGYTF. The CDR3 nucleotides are TGTGCCAGCAGTGGGGAGCAGGGTCGAGGCTACACCTTC.

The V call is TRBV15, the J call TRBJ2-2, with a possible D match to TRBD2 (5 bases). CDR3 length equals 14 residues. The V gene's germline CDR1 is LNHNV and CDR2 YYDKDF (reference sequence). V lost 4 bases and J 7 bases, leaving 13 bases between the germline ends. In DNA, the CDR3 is TGTGCCACCAGCAAAATACTAGACGGCGGGGAGCTGTTTTTT. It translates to CATSKILDGGELFF.

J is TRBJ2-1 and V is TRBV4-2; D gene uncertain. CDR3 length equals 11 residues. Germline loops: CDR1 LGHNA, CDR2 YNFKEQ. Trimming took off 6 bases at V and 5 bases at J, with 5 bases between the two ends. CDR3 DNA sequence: TGTGCCAGCAGGAGAAACAATGAGCAGTTCTTC. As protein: CASRRNNEQFF.

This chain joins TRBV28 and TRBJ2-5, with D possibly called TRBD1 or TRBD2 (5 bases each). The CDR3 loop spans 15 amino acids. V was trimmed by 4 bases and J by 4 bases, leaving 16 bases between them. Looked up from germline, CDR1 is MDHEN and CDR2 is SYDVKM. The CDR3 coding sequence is TGTGCCAGCAGTTCTGGGGGTAGCGTTACAGAGACCCAGTACTTC. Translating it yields CASSSGGSVTETQYF.

As DNA, the CDR3 is TGTGCCAGCAACCCTAAGGGGGTTGGTACGCAGTATTTT. As protein: CASNPKGVGTQYF. This sequence joins TRBV6-1 and TRBJ2-3; a possible D gene is TRBD1 (6 bases). This CDR3 comprises 13 residues. V gave up 7 bases and J gave up 8 bases, with 16 bases separating them. CDR1 and CDR2 from the germline V gene are MNHNS and SASEGT.

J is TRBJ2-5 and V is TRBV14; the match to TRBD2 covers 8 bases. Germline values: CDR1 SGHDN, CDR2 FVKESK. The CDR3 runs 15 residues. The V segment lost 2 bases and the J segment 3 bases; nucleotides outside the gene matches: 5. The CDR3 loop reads CASSQSGSTKETQYF. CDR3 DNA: TGTGCCAGCAGCCAAAGCGGGAGCACGAAAGAGACCCAGTACTTC.

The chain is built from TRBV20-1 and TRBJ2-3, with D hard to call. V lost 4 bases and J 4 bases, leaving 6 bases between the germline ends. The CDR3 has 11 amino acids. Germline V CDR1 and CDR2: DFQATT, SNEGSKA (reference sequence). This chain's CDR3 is CSATPADTQYF. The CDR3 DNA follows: TGCAGTGCTACTCCCGCAGATACGCAGTATTTT.

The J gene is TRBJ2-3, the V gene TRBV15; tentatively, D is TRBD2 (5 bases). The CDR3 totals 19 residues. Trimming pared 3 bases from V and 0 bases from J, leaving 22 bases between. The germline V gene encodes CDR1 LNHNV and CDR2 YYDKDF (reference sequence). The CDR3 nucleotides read TGTGCCACCAGCAGCTATTCTAAGGTGTCGGGAATTAGCACAGATACGCAGTATTTT. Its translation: CATSSYSKVSGISTDTQYF.

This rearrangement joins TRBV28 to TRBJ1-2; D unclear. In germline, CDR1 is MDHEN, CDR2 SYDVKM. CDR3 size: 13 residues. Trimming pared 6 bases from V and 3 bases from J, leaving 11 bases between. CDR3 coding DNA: TGTGCCAGCAGCCCCCCCCGCGACTATGGCTACACCTTC. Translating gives CASSPPRDYGYTF.

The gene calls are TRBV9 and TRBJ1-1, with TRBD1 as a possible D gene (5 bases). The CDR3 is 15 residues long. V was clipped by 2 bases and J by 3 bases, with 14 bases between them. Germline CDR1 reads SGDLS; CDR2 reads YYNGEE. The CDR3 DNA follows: TGTGCCAGCAGCGTTGGGGGTCTATCTCACACTGAAGCTTTCTTT. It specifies CASSVGGLSHTEAFF.

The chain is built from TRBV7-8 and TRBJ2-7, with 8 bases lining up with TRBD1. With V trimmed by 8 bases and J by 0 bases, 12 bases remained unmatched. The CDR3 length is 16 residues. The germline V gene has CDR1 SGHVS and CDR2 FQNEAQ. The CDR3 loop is CASAKGTGASSYEQYF. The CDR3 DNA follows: TGTGCCAGCGCAAAGGGGACAGGAGCTAGCTCCTACGAGCAGTACTTC.

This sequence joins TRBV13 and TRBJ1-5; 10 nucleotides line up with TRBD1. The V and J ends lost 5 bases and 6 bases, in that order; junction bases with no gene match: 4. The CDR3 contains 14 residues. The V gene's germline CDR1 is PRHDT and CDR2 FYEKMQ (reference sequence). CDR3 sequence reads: CASSLGTGAQPQHF. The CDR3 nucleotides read TGTGCCAGCAGCCTCGGGACAGGGGCTCAGCCCCAGCATTTT.

The CDR3 sequence is CASSPGTGFQDTQYF. DNA of the CDR3: TGTGCCAGCTCACCCGGGACAGGGTTTCAAGATACGCAGTATTTT. V is TRBV18 and J is TRBJ2-3, with 9 bases that match TRBD1. This CDR3 contains 15 residues. V was pared by 3 bases and J by 5 bases, with 6 bases of the junction left unmatched. Germline V gene data show CDR1 as KGHSH and CDR2 as LQKENI. Drawing the rest from reference TRBV18 and TRBJ2-3, the complete variable domain is NAGVMQNPRHLVRRRGQEARLRCSPMKGHSHVYWYRQLPEEGLKFMVYLQKENIIDESGMPKERFSAEFPKEGPSILRIQQVVRGDSAAYFCASSPGTGFQDTQYFGPGTRLTVL.

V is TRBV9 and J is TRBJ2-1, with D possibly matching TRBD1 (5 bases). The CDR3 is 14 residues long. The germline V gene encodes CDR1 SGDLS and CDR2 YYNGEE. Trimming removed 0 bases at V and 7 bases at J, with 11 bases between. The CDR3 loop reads CASSVGQFANEQFF. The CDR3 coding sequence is TGTGCCAGCAGCGTAGGACAGTTTGCAAATGAGCAGTTCTTC.